This T cell receptor (beta chain) was retrieved from a study of long-term antiretroviral therapy in people with HIV. Running of the v3.0 immunoSEQ assay took place at survey level. Per-sample sequencing targets were about 35,000-50,000 T-cell genomes. Produced via immunoSEQ multiplex PCR; TCRdb's table is partial and in-frame only. The sample lists tens of thousands of clones, around 78% occurring once. From germline, CDR1 is MGHRA and CDR2 YSYEKL. The ends were cut back, 4 bases at V and 2 bases at J, with 12 bases in the middle. The CDR3 runs 15 residues. Without exception, participants with HIV were treated in the United States.

The rearrangement uses TRBV4-1 and TRBJ2-1, with D possibly TRBD2 on 7 matching bases. Sample: unsorted PBMCs, taken 3.1 years after starting antiretroviral therapy. The source of this sequence is a woman aged 50 to 60 with HIV. The CDR3 DNA follows: TGCGCCAGCAGCCGAGGGGGGGCGACCTACAATGAGCAGTTCTTC. It encodes CASSRGGATYNEQFF.